Presented here are 17 T cell receptor beta chains from one specimen sequenced in a study of regulatory T cells in long-lasting Graves disease (dated by TCRdb to 2020 to 2022). In light of the paper, this sample's time point label describes: newly diagnosed GD, antithyroid drugs for less than 3 months. RNA was extracted from PBMCs in TRIzol for both TCR sequencing and RNA sequencing. The protocol used for the library was multiplex PCR. These reads were obtained on an Illumina HiSeq 4000. CDR3 regions were amplified by Arm-PCR with iRepertoire HTBI primers to construct TCR beta libraries. TCRdb redid the processing of the public reads, applying fastp at Q25 and MiXCR, and retained in-frame beta chains. Each CDR3 protein appears once, grouped with its most common genes and DNA. Counted in this sample were 300,000 to 400,000 distinct CDR3 sequences; roughly a sixth of them appeared once. 20% to 25% of the sample goes to the ten largest clones.

Here the sequenced sample was peripheral blood mononuclear cells (PBMCs), taken at new diagnosis, from a patient treated with antithyroid drugs. Receptors were obtained from a female donor with Graves disease.

This clonotype occurred many times. The J gene is TRBJ2-1, the V gene TRBV7-2, with 11 bases fitting TRBD1. Germline V gives CDR1 SGHTA, CDR2 FQGNSA. The V segment lost 2 bases and the J segment 9 bases; nucleotides outside the gene matches: 9. This CDR3 spans 16 amino acids. CDR3 sequence: CASSLIIGTGGLEQFF. The CDR3 coding sequence is TGTGCCAGCAGCTTAATAATTGGGACAGGGGGTCTTGAGCAGTTCTTC.

The table lists this clonotype with a few counts. The chain couples TRBV20-1 to TRBJ1-2; D is possibly TRBD1 (6 bases). V gave up 1 base and J gave up 7 bases, with 13 bases separating them. Germline lookup yields CDR1 DFQATT and CDR2 SNEGSKA (reference sequence). CDR3 length: 13 amino acids. The CDR3 protein is CSARVAAGVGYTF. In DNA form, the CDR3 reads TGCAGTGCTAGAGTGGCAGCAGGGGTTGGCTACACCTTC.

The table lists this clonotype with many counts. The V call is TRBV9, the J call TRBJ2-7; D possibly corresponds to TRBD1 (6 bases). Trimming removed 2 bases at V and 0 bases at J, with 12 bases between. Germline values: CDR1 SGDLS, CDR2 YYNGEE. The CDR3 covers 15 residues. The CDR3 DNA follows: TGTGCCAGCAGCGTGGGACACCGAAGCTCCTACGAGCAGTACTTC. Amino acids: CASSVGHRSSYEQYF. Combining the CDR3 with reference TRBV9 and TRBJ2-7 gives the whole variable domain DSGVTQTPKHLITATGQRVTLRCSPRSGDLSVYWYQQSLDQGLQFLIQYYNGEERAKGNILERFSAQQFPDLHSELNLSSLELGDSALYFCASSVGHRSSYEQYFGPGTRLTVT.

This clonotype occurred many times. The V call is TRBV28, the J call TRBJ1-2, with 11 nucleotides matching TRBD1. The CDR3 runs 16 residues. V lost 6 bases and J lost 8; bases outside the gene matches: 14. Germline CDR1 reads MDHEN; CDR2 reads SYDVKM. CDR3 sequence: CASSPSGQGAFRGYTF. CDR3 DNA sequence: TGTGCCAGCAGCCCCTCCGGACAGGGGGCGTTTAGAGGCTACACCTTC.

This clonotype has at least ten counts. The CDR3 nucleotides are TGTGCCAGCAGATACGGGGCATACGAGCAGTACTTC. Encoded protein: CASRYGAYEQYF. The V and J genes are TRBV7-9 and TRBJ2-7; D could derive from TRBD1 or TRBD2 (5 bases each). Germline V lookup: CDR1 SEHNR, CDR2 FQNEAQ (reference sequence). The CDR3 runs 12 residues. Trimming took off 6 bases at V and 4 bases at J, with 10 bases between the two ends. Filled out from reference TRBV7-9 and TRBJ2-7, the complete variable domain reads DTGVSQNPRHKITKRGQNVTFRCDPISEHNRLYWYRQTLGQGPEFLTYFQNEAQLEKSRLLSDRFSAERPKGSFSTLEIQRTEQGDSAMYLCASRYGAYEQYFGPGTRLTVT.

The V call is TRBV12-3 or TRBV12-4, the J call TRBJ2-6; TRBD1 aligns across 9 bases. V lost 4 bases, J lost 0 bases, and 7 bases stayed unmatched. This CDR3 contains 18 residues. For the CDR3, the DNA is TGTGCCAGCAGTTACGGGACAGGGTTCTCCTCTGGGGCCAACGTCCTGACTTTC. Translating it yields CASSYGTGFSSGANVLTF.

The table lists this clonotype with a few counts. V is TRBV19 and J is TRBJ1-5, with D perhaps matching TRBD1 (5 bases). Germline CDR1 reads LNHDA; CDR2 reads SQIVND (reference sequence). The CDR3 sequence is 12 residues long. Trimming shortened V by 8 bases and J by 9 bases, and 14 bases separated the two germline ends. CDR3 amino acids: CASGHSDGPQHF. CDR3 nucleotides: TGTGCCAGTGGACACTCAGACGGGCCCCAGCATTTT.

V and J are TRBV12-3 or TRBV12-4 and TRBJ1-3; maybe TRBD1 (6 bases). Trimming took off 11 bases at V and 0 bases at J, with 14 bases between the two ends. This CDR3 region has 14 residues. CDR3 residues: CAGGGLISGNTIYF. The CDR3 coding sequence is TGTGCCGGGGGGGGGCTAATCTCTGGAAACACCATATATTTT.

The gene calls are TRBV13 and TRBJ2-5; D may correspond to TRBD1 or TRBD2 (5 bases each). CDR1 is PRHDT, CDR2 FYEKMQ, per germline (reference sequence). V was cut by 1 base and J by 5 bases, with 8 bases left in between. This CDR3 is built from 13 residues. The CDR3 nucleotides are TGTGCCAGCAGCTTAGTCTGGGGGGAGACCCAGTACTTC. Translated: CASSLVWGETQYF.

The V gene is TRBV19, the J gene TRBJ2-1; 13 bases match TRBD2. V lost 5 bases to trimming and J lost 2 bases; unmatched junction nucleotides: 6. The germline V gene encodes CDR1 LNHDA and CDR2 SQIVND (reference sequence). The length of the CDR3 is 17 residues. This chain's CDR3 is CASSPRGTSGAYNEQFF. The CDR3 DNA reads TGTGCCAGTAGTCCAAGGGGGACTAGCGGGGCCTACAATGAGCAGTTCTTC.

This clonotype came up many times. J is TRBJ2-2 and V is TRBV2, with 7 bases lining up with TRBD2. Looked up from germline, CDR1 is SNHLY and CDR2 is FYNNEI. The CDR3 contains 16 residues. J was trimmed by 1 base and V by 6 bases; bases with no gene match: 8. The chain's CDR3 is CASRSLGGGNTGELFF. DNA of the CDR3: TGTGCCAGCAGATCCCTTGGCGGGGGGAACACCGGGGAGCTGTTTTTT.

The sample holds many counts of this clonotype. V and J are TRBV2 and TRBJ1-1; 7 positions match TRBD1. Germline values: CDR1 SNHLY, CDR2 FYNNEI. With V trimmed by 7 bases and J by 0 bases, 14 bases remained unmatched. The CDR3 length is 17 residues. The CDR3 sequence: CASTGGRGQSVNTEAFF. CDR3 coding DNA: TGTGCCAGCACTGGAGGGAGGGGGCAGTCGGTGAACACTGAAGCTTTCTTT. Based on the CDR3 plus reference TRBV2 and TRBJ1-1, the full variable domain is EPEVTQTPSHQVTQMGQEVILRCVPISNHLYFYWYRQILGQKVEFLVSFYNNEISEKSEIFDDQFSVERPDGSNFTLKIRSTKLEDSAMYFCASTGGRGQSVNTEAFFGQGTRLTVV.

Ten or more counts support this clonotype. V gene TRBV5-1 combines with J gene TRBJ1-3, with 11 bases fitting TRBD1. The J segment lost 5 bases and the V segment lost 1 base, leaving 8 bases of the junction unmatched. Germline V gives CDR1 SGHRS, CDR2 YFSETQ. The CDR3 totals 17 residues. The CDR3 nucleotides are TGCGCCAGCAGCTTGAAGCCGGGACAGGGGGGACGAAACACCATATATTTT. It translates to CASSLKPGQGGRNTIYF.

This clonotype was seen repeatedly, ten times or more. The gene calls are TRBV28 and TRBJ2-5, with 10 bases aligning to TRBD1. The CDR3 is made up of 15 amino acids. CDR1 and CDR2 (germline): MDHEN, SYDVKM. V lost 6 bases, J lost 5 bases, and 9 bases stayed unmatched. CDR3 sequence reads: CASSFSGTGVETQYF. CDR3 coding DNA: TGTGCCAGCAGCTTTTCCGGGACAGGGGTCGAGACCCAGTACTTC.

The V and J genes are TRBV9 and TRBJ2-5; TRBD2 might be the D (5 bases). Trimming removed 0 bases from V and 2 bases from J, with 14 bases in between. CDR1 and CDR2 from the germline V gene are SGDLS and YYNGEE. The CDR3 is 16 residues long. The CDR3 spells CASSVGAAQLQETQYF. In nucleotides, the CDR3 is TGTGCCAGCAGCGTAGGAGCGGCTCAACTACAAGAGACCCAGTACTTC.

There are a few counts of this clonotype. A single base separates this from a much larger clone, so it may be a read error. V and J are TRBV20-1 and TRBJ2-2; no definite D call. Germline V gene lookup returns CDR1 DFQATT and CDR2 SNEGSKA (reference sequence). Trimming left V 3 bases short and J 6 bases short, with 20 bases between. This CDR3 contains 16 residues. The DNA of the CDR3 is TGCAGTGCTAGGGTTCCGAGTGCCCGATGGGCCGGGGAGCTGTTTTTT. Amino acid sequence: CSARVPSARWAGELFF.

This clonotype has a count of ten or more. The rearrangement uses TRBV12-3 or TRBV12-4 and TRBJ1-2; D not resolved. The CDR3 consists of 12 residues. Deletions cut 6 bases from V and 3 bases from J, with 8 bases between. The CDR3 protein is CASSPEDYGYTF. The CDR3 nucleotides read TGTGCCAGCAGCCCAGAGGACTATGGCTACACCTTC.